This entry features one T cell receptor beta chain sequence. This CDR3 spans 15 amino acids. The V and J ends lost 6 bases and 2 bases respectively, with 15 bases between them. Germline-derived CDR1 and CDR2 are SGHTA and FQGTGA. This sample is drawn from a study of T-cell memory formation after mild COVID-19. About the research overall: TCR clusters mostly belonged to single donors.

Using its own MiXCR run on the 5' RACE reads, TCRdb lists one record per CDR3 protein. In the table there are about 270,000 distinct CDR3 sequences, 18% of which are singletons. Sample: PBMCs or a T cell subset sorted from them (not recorded which). The chain is built from TRBV7-3 and TRBJ2-3; the D is unclear. This sequence originates from a man between 18 and 29 years old who had mild COVID-19 (a few samples of this study predate the infection). Cell type and time point are not known. CDR3 DNA sequence: TGTGCCAGCAGTTTTAGGTACCAATCCACAGATACGCAGTATTTT. It codes for CASSFRYQSTDTQYF. The full variable domain, completed using reference TRBV7-3 and TRBJ2-3, is GAGVSQTPSNKVTEKGKYVELRCDPISGHTALYWYRQSLGQGPEFLIYFQGTGAADDSGLPNDRFFAVRPEGSVSTLKIQRTERGDSAVYLCASSFRYQSTDTQYFGPGTRLTVL.